A single sample is the source of the 9 T cell receptor beta chains below, sequenced in a study of Graves' ophthalmopathy and Graves' hyperthyroidism. RNA transcripts provided the template for amplifying TCR beta CDR3 regions. An initial RT-PCR round employing HTBI primers preceded a second-round multiplex PCR. Each CDR3 protein gets one entry after TCRdb re-called the multiplex PCR reads with MiXCR. The sample holds more than 1,000,000 distinct CDR3 sequences, roughly two fifths seen once. The sequenced material came from peripheral blood or thyroid tissue (not recorded which). These receptors were taken from an adult man with Graves' hyperthyroidism.

This clonotype came up many times. The rearrangement uses TRBV24-1 and TRBJ2-6; 7 bases align to TRBD1. With V trimmed by 8 bases and J by 1 base, 16 bases remained unmatched. Germline CDR1 is KGHDR and CDR2 is SFDVKD. The CDR3 consists of 19 residues. The CDR3 reads CATKIGGSPNGSGANVLTF. In DNA, the CDR3 is TGTGCCACCAAAATAGGGGGCAGCCCGAATGGGTCTGGGGCCAACGTCCTGACTTTC.

This clonotype was recorded at least ten times. This chain connects TRBV4-1 to TRBJ1-2, with a tentative D call TRBD1 (6 bases). Looked up from germline, CDR1 is MGHRA and CDR2 is YSYEKL. V lost 6 bases and J lost 2, with 19 bases in between. This CDR3 contains 16 residues. CDR3 nucleotide sequence: TGCGCCAGCAGACCCATTGTAAGACAGGCGAACTATGGCTACACCTTC. This gives the protein CASRPIVRQANYGYTF.

J is TRBJ1-4 and V is TRBV5-4; 7 positions match TRBD1. CDR1 and CDR2 (germline): SGHNT, YYREEE (reference sequence). V trimming: 3 bases; J trimming: 3 bases; junction bases outside the gene matches: 5. The CDR3 covers 15 residues. The DNA of the CDR3 is TGTGCCAGCAGCTGGAAGAGGGGGCCTAATGAAAAACTGTTTTTT. Translation gives CASSWKRGPNEKLFF.

As to this clonotype: A single base separates this from a much larger clone, so it may be a read error. The chain recombines TRBV12-3 or TRBV12-4 with TRBJ2-5; TRBD1 is a possible D gene (5 bases). The CDR3 contains 14 residues. V lost 5 bases, J lost 4 bases, and 14 bases lay in between. The CDR3: CASSGARRGETQYF. The CDR3 DNA follows: TGTGCCAGCAGTGGGGCCCGAAGGGGAGAGACCCAGTACTTC.

The J gene is TRBJ2-2, the V gene TRBV6-5; D tentatively reads TRBD1 or TRBD2 (6 bases each). Germline CDR1 reads MNHEY; CDR2 reads SVGAGI. V lost 8 bases to trimming and J lost 0 bases, with 16 bases between them. There are 16 residues in the CDR3. Here the CDR3 DNA reads TGTGCCAGCCGTTTGCTGGAGGGGGCGAACACCGGGGAGCTGTTTTTT. Translating it yields CASRLLEGANTGELFF.

For this clonotype: A single base separates this from a much larger clone, so it may be a read error. The rearrangement links TRBV10-3 to TRBJ1-5; D gene uncertain. V lost 4 bases, J lost 3 bases, and 7 bases lay in between. CDR1 is ENHRY and CDR2 is SYGVKD in the germline V gene. The CDR3 spans 13 residues. The CDR3 spells CAISGDYNQPQHF. In DNA, the CDR3 is TGTGCCATCAGTGGGGATTACAATCAGCCCCAGCATTTT.

The chain joins TRBV7-2 to TRBJ1-5; the D gene is possibly TRBD1 (5 bases). Germline assignment: CDR1 SGHTA and CDR2 FQGNSA. V lost 1 base and J lost 6, with 16 bases in between. This CDR3 contains 16 residues. CDR3 coding DNA: TGTGCCAGCAGCTTAGGTCCAGGGAGAGGAGGTCAGCCCCAGCATTTT. This encodes CASSLGPGRGGQPQHF.

As for this clonotype: Because it lacks the conserved phenylalanine or tryptophan at the end, this CDR3 is likely a read error. V gene TRBV9 combines with J gene TRBJ1-2; D is possibly TRBD1 (6 bases). This CDR3 has 15 amino acids. Germline V gene data show CDR1 as SGDLS and CDR2 as YYNGEE. The germline V and J ends were trimmed by 0 bases and 6 bases, with 15 bases remaining between them. The CDR3: CASSVETGWGDGYTL. In DNA form, the CDR3 reads TGTGCCAGCAGCGTAGAGACAGGATGGGGGGATGGCTACACCCTC.

In this sample, this clonotype turned up many times. V gene TRBV15 combines with J gene TRBJ1-1, with D perhaps matching TRBD1 (6 bases). V lost 1 base to trimming and J lost 4 bases, with 13 bases between them. Germline loops: CDR1 LNHNV, CDR2 YYDKDF (reference sequence). This CDR3 region has 15 residues. DNA of the CDR3: TGTGCCACCAGCAGAGGAACAGGGCGAGGCACTGAAGCTTTCTTT. Protein product: CATSRGTGRGTEAFF.